These 23 T cell receptor beta chains originate from one sample sequenced in a study of T cells in Graves' hyperthyroidism and ophthalmopathy. Amplified TCR beta CDR3 regions derived from RNA transcripts. HTBI primers were employed in a first-round RT-PCR of the TCR CDR3. TCRdb fed the multiplex PCR reads into MiXCR, producing one record per CDR3 protein. The repertoire holds under 350,000 distinct CDR3 sequences, with 18% as singletons. The specimen sequenced was blood. The receptors here all came from a woman aged 45-65 years with Graves' hyperthyroidism.

There are many counts of this clonotype. This chain links TRBV20-1 with TRBJ2-7; TRBD1 agrees at 7 bases. Looked up from germline, CDR1 is DFQATT and CDR2 is SNEGSKA (reference sequence). The CDR3 runs 14 residues. Trimming took 6 bases from V and 1 from J; bases not matched to a gene: 9. CDR3 loop: CSATTGARSYEQYF. DNA of the CDR3: TGCAGTGCAACTACAGGGGCAAGGTCCTACGAGCAGTACTTC.

This clonotype turned up a few times. The chain has TRBV20-1 and TRBJ1-1; a weak D match, TRBD1 (6 bases). The CDR3 has 16 amino acids. The germline V gene has CDR1 DFQATT and CDR2 SNEGSKA (reference sequence). V dropped 0 bases and J dropped 3 bases, with 17 bases sitting between them. CDR3: CSARDPRQDLYTEAFF. The DNA of the CDR3 is TGCAGTGCTAGAGACCCCAGACAGGACCTATACACTGAAGCTTTCTTT.

This clonotype has more than one count but fewer than ten. The CDR3 spells CASSATGGAFF. The CDR3 DNA sequence: TGTGCCAGCAGCGCAACAGGGGGGGCTTTCTTT. The chain recombines TRBV7-9 with TRBJ1-1; TRBD1 aligns across 8 bases. From germline, CDR1 is SEHNR and CDR2 FQNEAQ (reference sequence). The CDR3 is made up of 11 amino acids. With V trimmed by 5 bases and J by 11 bases, 4 bases remained unmatched.

The chain carries TRBV6-1 and TRBJ1-4; D might be TRBD1 (6 bases). The CDR3 is 18 amino acids. Germline V gene sequence: CDR1 MNHNS, CDR2 SASEGT. The V end lost 2 bases, the J end lost 8 bases, and 24 bases lay between the germline ends. CDR3: CASSETLRGQPLWEKLFF. The CDR3 DNA is TGTGCCAGCAGTGAAACCCTTCGAGGACAGCCCCTGTGGGAAAAACTGTTTTTT.

The chain carries TRBV6-1 and TRBJ2-3, with 11 positions matching TRBD2. The CDR3 consists of 17 residues. The V segment lost 7 bases and the J segment 1 base; nucleotides outside the gene matches: 10. Germline-derived CDR1 and CDR2 are MNHNS and SASEGT. The CDR3 loop reads CASKHDSGGGGTDTQYF. CDR3 in DNA: TGTGCCAGCAAACATGATAGCGGGGGGGGTGGCACAGATACGCAGTATTTT.

This clonotype was counted ten times or more. The chain couples TRBV12-3 or TRBV12-4 to TRBJ2-2, with D unclear. The CDR3 has 13 amino acids. The ends were cut back, 1 base at V and 4 bases at J, with 4 bases in the middle. CDR3: CASSLGPTGELFF. Written as DNA, the CDR3 is TGTGCCAGCAGTTTAGGGCCCACCGGGGAGCTGTTTTTT.

There are many counts of this clonotype. This chain uses TRBV13 with TRBJ1-2; D gene uncertain. Between the trimmed V and J ends, which lost 4 bases and 7 bases, there was a span of 16 bases. The germline CDR1 and CDR2 sequences are PRHDT and FYEKMQ (reference sequence). The length of the CDR3 is 14 residues. The CDR3: CASSSPGATSGYTF. The CDR3 DNA follows: TGTGCCAGCAGCTCCCCGGGAGCTACTAGTGGCTACACCTTC.

This clonotype was observed a few times. The V and J genes are TRBV5-1 and TRBJ2-5; D unclear. Trimming removed 2 bases at V and 1 base at J, with 9 bases between. Germline CDR1 and CDR2: SGHRS and YFSETQ. This CDR3 region has 14 residues. DNA of the CDR3: TGCGCCAGCAGCTTTGGCAGGACCCAAGAGACCCAGTACTTC. Translated, it gives CASSFGRTQETQYF.

This clonotype was detected a few times. The chain uses TRBV7-8 and TRBJ1-5, with TRBD1 matching over 12 bases. The CDR3 totals 16 residues. V lost 3 bases and J lost 4; bases outside the gene matches: 4. Germline V gene data show CDR1 as SGHVS and CDR2 as FQNEAQ. CDR3 sequence (DNA): TGTGCCAGCAGCTTTGGGGACAGGGGGCGAAATCAGCCCCAGCATTTT. Residues: CASSFGDRGRNQPQHF.

This clonotype was detected ten times or more. The CDR3 DNA follows: TGTGCCAGCAGCTTAGGCAGACGTTATGAAGCTTTCTTT. This sequence encodes CASSLGRRYEAFF. The chain joins TRBV13 to TRBJ1-1, with D unclear. The germline V gene has CDR1 PRHDT and CDR2 FYEKMQ (reference sequence). This CDR3 has 13 residues. V lost 0 bases, J lost 7 bases, and 9 bases lay in between.

In its sample, this clonotype was seen many times. The chain links TRBV2 to TRBJ2-7; D may match TRBD1 or TRBD2 (6 bases each). Germline CDR1 and CDR2: SNHLY and FYNNEI. V dropped 6 bases and J dropped 0 bases, with 18 bases sitting between them. There are 16 residues in the CDR3. In DNA form, the CDR3 reads TGTGCCAGCAGCCGAAGACCGGGGGCGAGCTCCTACGAGCAGTACGTC. This gives the protein CASSRRPGASSYEQYV.

A few counts support this clonotype. This chain links TRBV3-1 with TRBJ1-2; possibly TRBD1 for D (5 bases). Germline assignment: CDR1 LGHDT and CDR2 YNNKEL (reference sequence). The CDR3 runs to 16 residues. V was shortened by 4 bases and J by 8 bases, with 23 bases between the two germline ends. The CDR3 sequence: CASSPEPGRVDQGYTF. CDR3 nucleotide sequence: TGTGCCAGCAGCCCTGAGCCGGGCAGGGTTGATCAAGGCTACACCTTC.

This chain joins TRBV10-3 and TRBJ2-5; possibly TRBD1 or TRBD2 for D (7 bases each). V lost 3 bases and J 2 bases, leaving 13 bases between the germline ends. The germline V gene encodes CDR1 ENHRY and CDR2 SYGVKD. The length of the CDR3 is 15 residues. The CDR3 coding sequence is TGTGCCATCAGTGATCGAGCGGGACAGCAAGAGACCCAGTACTTC. Translated: CAISDRAGQQETQYF.

This chain links TRBV28 with TRBJ1-5; no firm D call. The germline V gene encodes CDR1 MDHEN and CDR2 SYDVKM. The CDR3 has 16 residues. V shed 3 bases and J shed 4 bases, with 16 bases lying between them. The CDR3 nucleotides read TGTGCCAGCAGTTTCACGAGCCTGCCTAGTAATCAGCCCCAGCATTTT. This translates into CASSFTSLPSNQPQHF.

This clonotype was seen only a few times. The V and J genes are TRBV12-3 or TRBV12-4 and TRBJ1-4; 7 positions match TRBD1. The V gene end was trimmed by 7 bases and the J gene end by 6 bases; junction bases not matched to a gene: 2. The CDR3 consists of 12 residues. DNA for the CDR3: TGTGCCAGCAAGACAGGGTATGAAAAACTGTTTTTT. Encoded protein: CASKTGYEKLFF.

This clonotype has at least ten counts. This chain joins TRBV3-1 and TRBJ1-1; tentatively, D is TRBD1 (5 bases). Per germline, CDR1 LGHDT and CDR2 YNNKEL (reference sequence). There are 14 residues in the CDR3. Trimming took 2 bases from V and 3 from J, leaving 10 bases between them. The CDR3 nucleotides read TGTGCCAGCAGCCAACGGACGGGGGACACTGAAGCTTTCTTT. Its protein is CASSQRTGDTEAFF.

This clonotype occurred a few times. The chain carries TRBV7-2 and TRBJ2-3; D gene uncertain. Deletions cut 4 bases from V and 3 bases from J, with 5 bases between. Germline-derived CDR1 and CDR2 are SGHTA and FQGNSA. The CDR3 is 12 residues long. The CDR3: CASSYLTDTQYF. The CDR3 bases are TGTGCCAGCAGCTATTTGACAGATACGCAGTATTTT.

This clonotype has a count of ten or more. The chain carries TRBV5-1 and TRBJ2-7; D gene ambiguous. The CDR3 loop spans 16 amino acids. V shed 4 bases and J shed 3 bases, with 20 bases lying between them. Germline V gene data show CDR1 as SGHRS and CDR2 as YFSETQ. The CDR3 spells CASSRFRWVPNYEQYV. CDR3 coding DNA: TGCGCCAGCAGCCGCTTCCGTTGGGTGCCTAACTACGAGCAGTACGTC.

J is TRBJ1-5 and V is TRBV20-1; TRBD1 aligns across 7 bases. Per germline, CDR1 DFQATT and CDR2 SNEGSKA (reference sequence). This CDR3 contains 16 residues. V lost 5 bases to trimming and J lost 3 bases; unmatched junction nucleotides: 13. The CDR3 DNA sequence: TGCAGTGCTGCCAGATTCGGGACAGAAAACAATCAGCCCCAGCATTTT. It is translated as CSAARFGTENNQPQHF.

The chain couples TRBV3-1 to TRBJ1-2; D is uncertain. Germline CDR1 is LGHDT and CDR2 is YNNKEL (reference sequence). V gave up 5 bases and J gave up 1 base, with 8 bases separating them. The CDR3 is made up of 13 amino acids. The CDR3 region has the DNA TGTGCCAGCAGCGTAGACTATAACTATGGCTACACCTTC. The encoded protein is CASSVDYNYGYTF.

In this sample, this clonotype turned up a few times. The V and J genes are TRBV4-2 and TRBJ1-4; unclear D gene. The CDR3 extends over 16 amino acids. V was shortened by 0 bases and J by 2 bases, with 10 bases between the two germline ends. CDR1 and CDR2 (germline): LGHNA, YNFKEQ. The CDR3 region has the DNA TGTGCCAGCAGCCAAGATCTGCAACGGACTAATGAAAAACTGTTTTTT. This translates into CASSQDLQRTNEKLFF.

This clonotype was recorded many times. This chain joins TRBV27 and TRBJ1-5; 9 positions agree with TRBD1. Germline V lookup: CDR1 MNHEY, CDR2 SMNVEV (reference sequence). V shed 5 bases, J shed 1 base, and the junction held 6 bases outside the gene matches. The length of the CDR3 is 16 residues. The CDR3 coding sequence is TGTGCCAGCAGTATAACAGGGGGCCCAAGCAATCAGCCCCAGCATTTT. Translating it yields CASSITGGPSNQPQHF.

The chain uses TRBV5-6 and TRBJ1-2; D uncertain. V was trimmed by 0 bases and J by 2 bases, leaving 8 bases between them. CDR1 is SGHDT, CDR2 YYEEEE, per germline. The length of the CDR3 is 14 residues. The CDR3 here is CASSLGGINYGYTF. CDR3 sequence (DNA): TGTGCCAGCAGCTTGGGAGGGATCAACTATGGCTACACCTTC.